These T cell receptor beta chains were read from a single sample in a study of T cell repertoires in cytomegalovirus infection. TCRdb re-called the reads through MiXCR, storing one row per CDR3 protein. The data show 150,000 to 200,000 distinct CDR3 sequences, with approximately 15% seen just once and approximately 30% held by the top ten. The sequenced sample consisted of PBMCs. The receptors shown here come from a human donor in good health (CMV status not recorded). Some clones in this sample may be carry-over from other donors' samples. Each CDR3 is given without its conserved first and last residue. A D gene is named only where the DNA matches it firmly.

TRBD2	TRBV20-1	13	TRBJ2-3	SAPSGGKSTDTQY
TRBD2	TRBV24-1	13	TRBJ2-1	ATSDSERGMDEQF
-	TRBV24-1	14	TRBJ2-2	ATSDLGTGATGELF
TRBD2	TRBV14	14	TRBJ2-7	ASSPPRASGRYEQY
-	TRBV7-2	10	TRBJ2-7	ASSLIGDEQY
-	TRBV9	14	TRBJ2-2	ASSVWGPPGDGELF
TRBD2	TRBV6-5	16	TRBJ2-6	ASSYLGLAGTGANVLT
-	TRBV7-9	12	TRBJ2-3	ASSLARVTDTQY
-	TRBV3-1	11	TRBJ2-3	ASSQDPQDTQY
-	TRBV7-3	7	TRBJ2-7	ASSCGVL
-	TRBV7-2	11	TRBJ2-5	ASRPAGRETQY
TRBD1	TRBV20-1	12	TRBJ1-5	SARGQVKDQPQH
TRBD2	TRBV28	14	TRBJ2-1	ASSLLAGGLYNEQF
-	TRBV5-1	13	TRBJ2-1	ASSLVVRVRNEQF
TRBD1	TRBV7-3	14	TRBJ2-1	ASSPGGGQFHNEQF
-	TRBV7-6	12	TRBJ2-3	ASSLAAGGDTQY
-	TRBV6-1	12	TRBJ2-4	ASIEGPSENIQY
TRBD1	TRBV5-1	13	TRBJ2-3	ASSLQGVSTDTQY
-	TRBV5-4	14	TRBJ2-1	ASSLAGLADYNEQF
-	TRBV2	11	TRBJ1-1	ASSARGHTEAF
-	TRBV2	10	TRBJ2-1	ASSENTRRQF
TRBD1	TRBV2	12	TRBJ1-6	ASSVPGQPSPLH
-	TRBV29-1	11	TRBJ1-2	SVSQVSNYGYT
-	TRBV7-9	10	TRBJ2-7	ASSLAGHEQY
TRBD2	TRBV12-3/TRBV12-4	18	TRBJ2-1	ASRTFGRGLAEHRGNEQF
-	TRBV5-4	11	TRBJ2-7	ASSFDNFNEQY